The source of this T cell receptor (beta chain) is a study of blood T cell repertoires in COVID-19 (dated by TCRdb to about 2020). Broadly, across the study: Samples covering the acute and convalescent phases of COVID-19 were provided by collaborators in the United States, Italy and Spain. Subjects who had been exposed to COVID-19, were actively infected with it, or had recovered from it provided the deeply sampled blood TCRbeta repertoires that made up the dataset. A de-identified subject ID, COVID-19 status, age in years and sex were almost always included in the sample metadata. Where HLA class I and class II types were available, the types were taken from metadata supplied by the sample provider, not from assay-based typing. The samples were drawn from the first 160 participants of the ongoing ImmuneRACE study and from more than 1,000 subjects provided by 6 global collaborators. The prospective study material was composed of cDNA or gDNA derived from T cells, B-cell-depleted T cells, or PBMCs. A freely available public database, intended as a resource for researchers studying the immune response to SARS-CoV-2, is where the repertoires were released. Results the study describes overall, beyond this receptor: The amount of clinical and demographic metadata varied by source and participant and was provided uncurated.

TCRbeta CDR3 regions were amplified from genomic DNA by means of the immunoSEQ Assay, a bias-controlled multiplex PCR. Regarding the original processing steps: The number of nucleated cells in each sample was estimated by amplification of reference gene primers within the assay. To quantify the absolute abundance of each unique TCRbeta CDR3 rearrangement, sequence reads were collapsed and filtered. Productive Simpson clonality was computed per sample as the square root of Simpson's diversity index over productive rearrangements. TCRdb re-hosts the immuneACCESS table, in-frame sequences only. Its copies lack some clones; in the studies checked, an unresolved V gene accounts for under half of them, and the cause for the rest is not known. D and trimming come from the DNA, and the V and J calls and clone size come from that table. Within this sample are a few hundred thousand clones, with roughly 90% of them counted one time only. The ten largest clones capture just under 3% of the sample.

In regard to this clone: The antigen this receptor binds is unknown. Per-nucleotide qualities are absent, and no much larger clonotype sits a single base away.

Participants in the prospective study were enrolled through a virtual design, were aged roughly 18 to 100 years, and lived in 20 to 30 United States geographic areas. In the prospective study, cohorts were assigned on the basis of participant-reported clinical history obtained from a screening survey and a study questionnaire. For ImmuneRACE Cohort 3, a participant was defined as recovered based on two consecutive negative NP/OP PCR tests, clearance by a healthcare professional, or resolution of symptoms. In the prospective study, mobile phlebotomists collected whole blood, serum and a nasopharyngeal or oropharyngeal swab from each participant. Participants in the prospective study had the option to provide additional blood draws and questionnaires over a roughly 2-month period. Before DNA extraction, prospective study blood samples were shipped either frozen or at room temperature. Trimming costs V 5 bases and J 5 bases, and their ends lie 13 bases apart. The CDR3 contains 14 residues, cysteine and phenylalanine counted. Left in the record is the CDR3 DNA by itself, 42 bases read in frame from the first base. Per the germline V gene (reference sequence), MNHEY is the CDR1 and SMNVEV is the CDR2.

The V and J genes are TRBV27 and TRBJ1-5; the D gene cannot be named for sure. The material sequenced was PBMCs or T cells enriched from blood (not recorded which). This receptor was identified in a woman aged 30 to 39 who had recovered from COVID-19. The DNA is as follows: TGTGCCAGCAGTACCGACACCACTTATCAGCCCCAGCATTTT. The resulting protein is CASSTDTTYQPQHF.